Listed below are T cell receptor beta chains from one sample, sequenced in a study of blood T cell repertoires in COVID-19. Repertoires were generated with immunoSEQ multiplex PCR, while TCRdb's copy carries only in-frame clones and drops some. The table shows approximately 300,000 clones, with roughly 90% occurring only once. The sample taken for sequencing was PBMCs or T cells enriched from blood (not recorded which). All receptors come from a woman aged 30 to 39 who had recovered from COVID-19. CDR3s include the opening cysteine and the closing phenylalanine or tryptophan. D genes are given only for firm matches. Size is omitted from some rows. Given values are once, few, many or a class for expanded clones.

j_call clone_size d_call v_call cdr3_nt cdr3_aa
TRBJ2-7 NA TRBD1 TRBV5-4 TGTGCCAGCAGCTTGAAGGGACAGGGAGTTTTCGAGCAGTACTTC CASSLKGQGVFEQYF
TRBJ1-3 NA NA TRBV5-5 TGTGCCAGCAGCTTGGGGAGCTCTGGAAACACCATATATTTT CASSLGSSGNTIYF
TRBJ1-5 NA NA TRBV28 TGTGCCAGCTACGGACAGTATAATCAGCCCCAGCATTTT CASYGQYNQPQHF
TRBJ2-3 NA TRBD2 TRBV7-2 TGTGCCAGCAGCTTCGAGGAGCTAGCGGGAGGGGGTACGCAGTATTTT CASSFEELAGGGTQYF
TRBJ1-2 NA NA TRBV3-1/TRBV3-2 TGTGCCAGCAGCCAAGATCGGGGTGCAACCGCGGATGGCTACACCTTC CASSQDRGATADGYTF
TRBJ1-6 NA TRBD1 TRBV28 TGTGCCAGCAGGGCTGGGACAGACAATAATTCACCCCTCCACTTT CASRAGTDNNSPLHF
TRBJ2-5 NA NA TRBV5-8 TGTGCCAGCAGCTTGCCCTCGTCCGGTCAGACCCAGTACTTC CASSLPSSGQTQYF
TRBJ1-1 NA TRBD1 TRBV28 TGTGCCAGCAGTCAGGACAGGGGAGTACGGAACACTGAAGCTTTCTTT CASSQDRGVRNTEAFF
TRBJ1-5 NA TRBD1 TRBV18 TGTGCCAGCTCACCCGGGACAGGGGATCAGCCCCAGCATTTT CASSPGTGDQPQHF
TRBJ1-2 NA TRBD1 TRBV19 TGTGCCAGTAGTATGGACAGGGAGGGCGGCTACACCTTC CASSMDREGGYTF
TRBJ1-5 NA NA TRBV2 TGTGCCAGCACGGCAGGGGAACGTCAGCCCCAGCATTTT CASTAGERQPQHF
TRBJ2-1 NA TRBD2 TRBV9 TGTGCCAGCAGCCCCAGTACTAGCGGGGGGGCCTACAATGAGCAGTTCTTC CASSPSTSGGAYNEQFF
TRBJ2-7 NA NA TRBV18 TGTGCCAGCTCACCGCCAGGAATCCACTACGAGCAGTACTTC CASSPPGIHYEQYF
TRBJ2-7 NA TRBD1 TRBV2 TGTGCCAGCAGCTACCTGGGACAGAACTACGAGCAGTACTTC CASSYLGQNYEQYF
TRBJ1-2 NA NA TRBV6-5 TGTGCCAGCAGCGTTGGTCCTTCCAGCACCTTC CASSVGPSSTF
TRBJ2-3 NA TRBD1 TRBV11-2 TGTGCCAGCAGCTTTGAGGGACAGGGTCGAGATACGCAGTATTTT CASSFEGQGRDTQYF
TRBJ2-3 NA TRBD1 TRBV7-2 TGTGCCAGCAGCCCCGGGACAGCCTGGAGCACAGATACGCAGTATTTT CASSPGTAWSTDTQYF
TRBJ1-3 NA NA TRBV4-1 TGCGCCAGCAGCCAAGTCTTGGAGTTACCTGGAAACACCATATATTTT CASSQVLELPGNTIYF
TRBJ1-1 NA TRBD1 TRBV28 TGTGCCAGCAGTTTTTACTACAGGGGCACCCACACTGAAGCTTTCTTT CASSFYYRGTHTEAFF
TRBJ1-5 NA NA TRBV10-3 TGTGCCACCAGAGCCTCCGTTTATAGCAATCAGCCCCAGCATTTT CATRASVYSNQPQHF
TRBJ2-1 NA TRBD1 TRBV5-8 TGTGCCAGCAGGCGGACAGGGGGCGCATCCTACAATGAGCAGTTCTTC CASRRTGGASYNEQFF
TRBJ2-1 NA NA TRBV7-2 TGTGCCAGCAGCTTAGCACAGAGCTCCTACAATGAGCAGTTCTTC CASSLAQSSYNEQFF
TRBJ2-7 NA NA TRBV6-5 TGTGCCAGCAGTTACTCGAGAAGCTACGAGCAGTACTTC CASSYSRSYEQYF
TRBJ2-3 NA TRBD2 TRBV6-5 TGTGCCAGCTCCTCTGGGCGGGAGGGCACAGATACGCAGTATTTT CASSSGREGTDTQYF
TRBJ2-3 NA TRBD2 TRBV2 TGTGCCAGCAGTGCGAAACTAGCGGGAGTCTGGACAGATACGCAGTATTTT CASSAKLAGVWTDTQYF
TRBJ1-6 NA TRBD1 TRBV6-5 TGTGCCAGCAACTCGAACAGGGGGTCACCCCTCCACTTT CASNSNRGSPLHF
TRBJ1-1 few NA TRBV4-1 TGCGCCAGCAGCCAAGATCCCGATTATGACAGAGTGAACACTGAAGCTTTCTTT CASSQDPDYDRVNTEAFF
TRBJ2-5 NA TRBD2 TRBV7-2 TGTGCCAGCAGCTTTAAAGCGGGGGGGCCGGAGACCCAGTACTTC CASSFKAGGPETQYF
TRBJ1-6 NA NA TRBV11-2 TGTGCCAGCTCCCGTACGCGAAATTCACCCCTCCACTTT CASSRTRNSPLHF
TRBJ2-3 NA NA TRBV27 TGTGCCAGCAGTTTCAGTACAGATACGCAGTATTTT CASSFSTDTQYF
TRBJ2-1 NA TRBD2 TRBV7-2 TGTGCCAGCAGCTTAGCGCTAGCGGGAGAGCAGTTCTTC CASSLALAGEQFF
TRBJ1-5 NA TRBD1 TRBV28 TGTGCCAGCAGTGCCGGGACAGGGAAGTTTACTAGCAATCAGCCCCAGCATTTT CASSAGTGKFTSNQPQHF
TRBJ1-1 once NA TRBV18 TGTGCCAGCTCTCGACAGTCTAACACTGAAGCTTTCTTT CASSRQSNTEAFF